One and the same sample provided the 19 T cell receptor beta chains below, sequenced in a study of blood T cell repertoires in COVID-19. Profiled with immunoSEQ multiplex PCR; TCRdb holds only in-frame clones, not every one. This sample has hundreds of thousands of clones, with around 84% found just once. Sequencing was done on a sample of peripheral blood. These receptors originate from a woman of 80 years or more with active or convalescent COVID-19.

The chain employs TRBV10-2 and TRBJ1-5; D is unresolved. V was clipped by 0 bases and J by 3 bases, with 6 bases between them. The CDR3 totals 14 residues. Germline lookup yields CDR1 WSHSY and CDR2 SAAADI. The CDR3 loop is CASSESAVNQPQHF. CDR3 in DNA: TGCGCCAGCAGTGAGTCGGCAGTCAATCAGCCCCAGCATTTT.

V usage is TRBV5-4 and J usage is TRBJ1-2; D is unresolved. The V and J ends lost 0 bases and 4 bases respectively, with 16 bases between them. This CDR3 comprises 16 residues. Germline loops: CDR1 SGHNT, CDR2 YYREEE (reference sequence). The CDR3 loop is CASSLASGRGSYGYTF. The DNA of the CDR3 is TGTGCCAGCAGCTTGGCCTCCGGCAGAGGTTCCTATGGCTACACCTTC.

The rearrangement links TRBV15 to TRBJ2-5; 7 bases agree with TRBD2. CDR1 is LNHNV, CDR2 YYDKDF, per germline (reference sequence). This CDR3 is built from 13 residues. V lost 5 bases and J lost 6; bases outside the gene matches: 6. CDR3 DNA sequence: TGTGCCACCAGCGGGGGACTACGGCAGACCCAGTACTTC. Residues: CATSGGLRQTQYF.

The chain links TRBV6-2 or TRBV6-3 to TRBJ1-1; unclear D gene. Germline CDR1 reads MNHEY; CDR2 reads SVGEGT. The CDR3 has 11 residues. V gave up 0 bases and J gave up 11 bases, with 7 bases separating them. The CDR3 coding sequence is TGTGCCAGCAGTTACTCGACTGGGGCTTTCTTT. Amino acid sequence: CASSYSTGAFF.

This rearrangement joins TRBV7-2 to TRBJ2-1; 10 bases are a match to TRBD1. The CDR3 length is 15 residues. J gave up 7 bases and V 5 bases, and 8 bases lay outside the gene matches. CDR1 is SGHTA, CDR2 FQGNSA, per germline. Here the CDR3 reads CASSTRQGARNEQFF. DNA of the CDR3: TGTGCCAGCAGCACTAGACAGGGGGCCAGGAATGAGCAGTTCTTC.

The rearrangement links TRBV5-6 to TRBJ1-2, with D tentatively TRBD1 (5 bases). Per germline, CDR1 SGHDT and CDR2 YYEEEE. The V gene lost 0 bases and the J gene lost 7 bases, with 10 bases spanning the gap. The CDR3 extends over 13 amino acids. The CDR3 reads CASSLGQGSGYTF. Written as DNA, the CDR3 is TGTGCCAGCAGCTTGGGGCAGGGAAGTGGCTACACCTTC.

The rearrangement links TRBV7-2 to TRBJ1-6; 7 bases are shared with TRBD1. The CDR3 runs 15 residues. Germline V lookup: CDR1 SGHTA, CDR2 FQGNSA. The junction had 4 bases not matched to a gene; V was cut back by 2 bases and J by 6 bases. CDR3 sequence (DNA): TGTGCCAGCAGCTTATCTGGACAGGTTAATTCACCCCTCCACTTT. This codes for CASSLSGQVNSPLHF.

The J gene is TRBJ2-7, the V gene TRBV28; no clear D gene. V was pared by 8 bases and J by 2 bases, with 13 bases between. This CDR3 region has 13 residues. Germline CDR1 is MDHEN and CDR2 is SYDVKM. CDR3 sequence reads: CASRPQVPYEQYF. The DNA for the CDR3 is TGTGCCAGCCGCCCTCAGGTACCCTACGAGCAGTACTTC.

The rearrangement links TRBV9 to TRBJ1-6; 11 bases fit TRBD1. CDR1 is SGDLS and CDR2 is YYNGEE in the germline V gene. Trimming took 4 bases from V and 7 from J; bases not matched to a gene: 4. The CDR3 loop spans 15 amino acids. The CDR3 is CASSPRTGGNSPLHF. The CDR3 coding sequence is TGTGCCAGCAGCCCAAGGACAGGGGGCAATTCACCCCTCCACTTT.

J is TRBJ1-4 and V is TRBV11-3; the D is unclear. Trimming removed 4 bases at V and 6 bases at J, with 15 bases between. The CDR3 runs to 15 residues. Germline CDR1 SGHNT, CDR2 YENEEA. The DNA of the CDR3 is TGTGCCAGCAGCTCGTGGAGCAAGTCGGATGAAAAACTGTTTTTT. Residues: CASSSWSKSDEKLFF.

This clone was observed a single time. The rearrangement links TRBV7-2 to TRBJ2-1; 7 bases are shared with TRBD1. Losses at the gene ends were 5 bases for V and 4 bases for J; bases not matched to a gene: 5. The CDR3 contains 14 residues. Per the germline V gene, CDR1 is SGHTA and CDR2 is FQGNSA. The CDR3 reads CASSKGAPYNEQFF. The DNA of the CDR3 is TGTGCCAGCAGCAAGGGGGCGCCTTACAATGAGCAGTTCTTC.

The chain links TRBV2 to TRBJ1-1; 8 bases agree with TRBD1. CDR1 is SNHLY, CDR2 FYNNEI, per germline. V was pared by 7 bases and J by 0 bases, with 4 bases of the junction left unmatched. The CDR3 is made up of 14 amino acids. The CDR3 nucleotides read TGTGCCAGCAAGGCGGGACAGGTGAACACTGAAGCTTTCTTT. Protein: CASKAGQVNTEAFF.

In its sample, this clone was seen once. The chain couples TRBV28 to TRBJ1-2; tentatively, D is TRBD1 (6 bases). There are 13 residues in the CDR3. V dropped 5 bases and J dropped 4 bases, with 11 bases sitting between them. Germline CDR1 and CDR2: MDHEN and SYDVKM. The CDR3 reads CASSVQGFYGYTF. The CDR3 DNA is TGTGCCAGCAGTGTACAGGGCTTCTATGGCTACACCTTC.

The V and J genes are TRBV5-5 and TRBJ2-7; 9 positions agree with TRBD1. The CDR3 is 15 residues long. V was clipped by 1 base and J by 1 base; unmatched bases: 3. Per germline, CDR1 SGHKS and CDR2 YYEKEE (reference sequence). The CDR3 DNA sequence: TGTGCCAGCAGCTTGTTGGGACAGGGTTCCTACGAGCAGTACTTC. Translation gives CASSLLGQGSYEQYF.

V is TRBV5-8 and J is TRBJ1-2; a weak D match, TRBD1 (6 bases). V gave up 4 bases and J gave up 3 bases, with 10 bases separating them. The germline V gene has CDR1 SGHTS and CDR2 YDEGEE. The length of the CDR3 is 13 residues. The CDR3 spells CASSHREDYGYTF. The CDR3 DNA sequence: TGTGCCAGCAGCCACAGGGAAGACTATGGCTACACCTTC.

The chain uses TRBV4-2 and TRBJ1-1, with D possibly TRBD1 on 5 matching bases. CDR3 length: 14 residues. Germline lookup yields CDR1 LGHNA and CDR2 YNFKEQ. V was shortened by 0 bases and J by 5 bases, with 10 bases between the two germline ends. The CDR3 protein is CASSQESGRTEAFF. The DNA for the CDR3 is TGTGCCAGCAGCCAAGAGTCAGGGAGGACTGAAGCTTTCTTT.

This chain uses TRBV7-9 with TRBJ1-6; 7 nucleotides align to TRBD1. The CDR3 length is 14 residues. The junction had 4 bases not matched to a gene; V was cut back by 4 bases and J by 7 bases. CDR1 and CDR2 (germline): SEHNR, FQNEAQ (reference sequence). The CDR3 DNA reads TGTGCCAGCAGCTCGGCCAGGGGGAATTCACCCCTCCACTTT. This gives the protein CASSSARGNSPLHF. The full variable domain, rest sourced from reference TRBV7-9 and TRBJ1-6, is DTGVSQNPRHKITKRGQNVTFRCDPISEHNRLYWYRQTLGQGPEFLTYFQNEAQLEKSRLLSDRFSAERPKGSFSTLEIQRTEQGDSAMYLCASSSARGNSPLHFGNGTRLTVT.

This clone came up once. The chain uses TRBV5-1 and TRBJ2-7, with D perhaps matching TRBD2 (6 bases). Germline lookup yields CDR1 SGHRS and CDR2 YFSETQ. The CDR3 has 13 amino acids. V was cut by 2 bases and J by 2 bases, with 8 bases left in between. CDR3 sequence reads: CASSFPGAYEQYF. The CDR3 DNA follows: TGCGCCAGCAGCTTCCCGGGGGCCTACGAGCAGTACTTC.

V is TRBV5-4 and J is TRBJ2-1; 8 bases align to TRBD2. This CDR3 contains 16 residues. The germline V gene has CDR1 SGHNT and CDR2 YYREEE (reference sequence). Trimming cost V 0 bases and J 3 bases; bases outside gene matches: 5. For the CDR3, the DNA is TGTGCCAGCAGCTTGGAGGCGGGAGGCTTCTACAATGAGCAGTTCTTC. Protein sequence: CASSLEAGGFYNEQFF.